The 30 T cell receptor beta chains presented below share a single source sample, sequenced in a study of shared clonotypes between healthy human individuals (dated by TCRdb to about 2020). The protocol used for the library was the immunoSEQ multiplex PCR assay. The source is immuneACCESS, and TCRdb retained only in-frame sequences with V and J called. Part of the clones is not carried over; for the studies checked, unresolved V genes explain less than half of this, and the remainder is unexplained. The sample table contains roughly 510,000 clones; only one count was recorded for 75% to 80% of them. The leading ten clones occupy under 15% of the sample. The material sequenced was PBMCs. The receptor set was obtained from a woman in her thirties or forties in good health. Some clones in this sample may be carry-over from other donors' samples.

The chain links TRBV5-1 to TRBJ2-7, with D possibly matching TRBD1 (5 bases). From germline, CDR1 is SGHRS and CDR2 YFSETQ. Deletions cut 1 base from V and 6 bases from J, with 14 bases between. CDR3 length equals 14 residues. The CDR3 region is CASSLSQGPIEQYF. DNA of the CDR3: TGCGCCAGCAGCTTGAGCCAGGGTCCCATCGAGCAGTACTTC. Full variable domain (outside the CDR3, taken from reference TRBV5-1 and TRBJ2-7): KAGVTQTPRYLIKTRGQQVTLSCSPISGHRSVSWYQQTPGQGLQFLFEYFSETQRNKGNFPGRFSGRQFSNSRSEMNVSTLELGDSALYLCASSLSQGPIEQYFGPGTRLTVT.

This clone appeared once. Written as DNA, the CDR3 is TGTGCCAGCAGCTTAAATCGGGGACTGGGTGATACGCAGTATTTT. This translates into CASSLNRGLGDTQYF. The gene calls are TRBV7-2 and TRBJ2-3; maybe TRBD2 (6 bases). This CDR3 is 15 amino acids long. The germline gives CDR1 SGHTA, CDR2 FQGNSA. V was pared by 2 bases and J by 6 bases, with 15 bases between. Variable domain in full (rest from reference TRBV7-2 and TRBJ2-3): GAGVSQSPSNKVTEKGKDVELRCDPISGHTALYWYRQSLGQGLEFLIYFQGNSAPDKSGLPSDRFSAERTGGSVSTLTIQRTQQEDSAVYLCASSLNRGLGDTQYFGPGTRLTVL.

The rearrangement links TRBV11-3 to TRBJ2-5, with D tentatively TRBD2 (5 bases). CDR3 length equals 14 residues. Looked up from germline, CDR1 is SGHNT and CDR2 is YENEEA. V was shortened by 3 bases and J by 1 base, with 9 bases between the two germline ends. CDR3 loop: CASSFDGGQETQYF. The CDR3 bases are TGTGCCAGCAGCTTCGACGGAGGCCAAGAGACCCAGTACTTC.

The chain has TRBV10-1 and TRBJ2-1, with 11 nucleotides matching TRBD2. The CDR3 spans 16 residues. Germline V lookup: CDR1 WNHNN, CDR2 SYGVQD (reference sequence). The V segment lost 4 bases and the J segment 9 bases; nucleotides outside the gene matches: 11. The DNA for the CDR3 is TGCGCCAGCAGTGGGGGACTAGCGGAAAGAGGGGGTGAGCAGTTCTTC. This encodes CASSGGLAERGGEQFF.

The CDR3 nucleotides are TGTGCCATCCCGGGACTAGCGAAAAACCAAGAGACCCAGTACTTC. It is translated as CAIPGLAKNQETQYF. V gene TRBV6-5 combines with J gene TRBJ2-5, with TRBD2 matching over 10 bases. CDR1 is MNHEY, CDR2 SVGAGI, per germline. Losses at the gene ends were 10 bases for V and 0 bases for J; bases not matched to a gene: 8. The CDR3 consists of 15 residues.

This clone is a singleton in its sample. The V call is TRBV9, the J call TRBJ1-1, with D unresolved. CDR3 size: 14 residues. CDR1 and CDR2 (germline): SGDLS, YYNGEE. Trimming took 0 bases from V and 1 from J, leaving 7 bases between them. This CDR3 is CASSVGVGNTEAFF. The CDR3 coding sequence is TGTGCCAGCAGCGTAGGAGTAGGGAACACTGAAGCTTTCTTT.

The chain combines TRBV5-8 with TRBJ2-7; D is unclear. CDR1 and CDR2 (germline): SGHTS, YDEGEE. V was clipped by 5 bases and J by 0 bases, with 12 bases between them. The CDR3 sequence is 14 residues long. The CDR3 protein is CASSRRGDSYEQYF. The CDR3 coding sequence is TGTGCCAGCAGTCGGCGCGGCGACTCCTACGAGCAGTACTTC.

This clone came up once. This rearrangement joins TRBV7-9 to TRBJ1-2, with no clear D. The germline V gene encodes CDR1 SEHNR and CDR2 FQNEAQ (reference sequence). V lost 2 bases to trimming and J lost 7 bases, with 11 bases between them. The CDR3 is 13 residues long. This CDR3 reads CASSLRSDLGYTF. CDR3 DNA: TGTGCCAGCAGCTTAAGATCAGACCTTGGCTACACCTTC.

V gene TRBV28 combines with J gene TRBJ2-3; 7 bases line up with TRBD2. The V gene end was trimmed by 3 bases and the J gene end by 1 base; junction bases not matched to a gene: 4. Germline lookup yields CDR1 MDHEN and CDR2 SYDVKM. The CDR3 is 15 amino acids. The CDR3 sequence: CASSFMTSRTDTQYF. The CDR3 DNA follows: TGTGCCAGCAGTTTTATGACTAGCCGCACAGATACGCAGTATTTT.

Only a few counts were recorded for this clone. The rearrangement uses TRBV5-1 and TRBJ1-2, with 9 bases that match TRBD1. The CDR3 runs 16 residues. From germline, CDR1 is SGHRS and CDR2 YFSETQ. V was clipped by 0 bases and J by 7 bases; unmatched bases: 10. CDR3 residues: CASSLGPDRGRRGYTF. The CDR3 coding sequence is TGCGCCAGCAGCTTGGGCCCCGACAGGGGGAGACGTGGCTACACCTTC.

The DNA for the CDR3 is TGTGCCAGCAGCCCAGTCCGGTCTCGCACAGATACGCAGTATTTT. This gives the protein CASSPVRSRTDTQYF. The chain carries TRBV7-8 and TRBJ2-3; D uncertain. Germline CDR1 SGHVS, CDR2 FQNEAQ. CDR3 length equals 15 residues. V was clipped by 5 bases and J by 1 base, with 13 bases between them.

This clone was seen only once. Other nucleotide sequences in the sample specify the same CDR3. The CDR3 bases are TGTGCCAGCAGTGATACCGGGGAGCTGTTTTTT. Protein product: CASSDTGELFF. The J gene is TRBJ2-2, the V gene TRBV2; no firm D call. Germline V gives CDR1 SNHLY, CDR2 FYNNEI. With 3 bases removed from V and 5 bases from J, the gap between germline ends came to 1 base. CDR3 length: 11 residues.

The chain employs TRBV28 and TRBJ1-1, with a possible D match to TRBD1 (5 bases). Germline CDR1 reads MDHEN; CDR2 reads SYDVKM. Trimming took 5 bases from V and 4 from J, leaving 11 bases between them. CDR3 length: 13 amino acids. CDR3 in DNA: TGTGCCAGCAGTCCAGGGCCCGGCACTGAAGCTTTCTTT. Translating it yields CASSPGPGTEAFF.

This clone was detected a few times. This sequence joins TRBV5-6 and TRBJ1-1; 8 bases align to TRBD1. The J segment lost 3 bases and the V segment lost 2 bases, leaving 9 bases of the junction unmatched. Germline V gene lookup returns CDR1 SGHDT and CDR2 YYEEEE. The CDR3 sequence is 16 residues long. The CDR3 DNA follows: TGTGCCAGCAGCTTAGCGGACAGGGTAGGTGACACTGAAGCTTTCTTT. Protein sequence: CASSLADRVGDTEAFF.

This clone was detected once. The chain uses TRBV30 and TRBJ1-2, with unresolved D. CDR1 and CDR2 (germline): GTSNPN, SVGIG (reference sequence). This CDR3 has 15 residues. Between the trimmed V and J ends, which lost 4 bases and 7 bases, there was a span of 22 bases. In DNA, the CDR3 is TGTGCCTGGAACCCTCTGAGTACGGGAGTAGGTGGCTACACCTTC. As protein: CAWNPLSTGVGGYTF.

This clone was counted a few times. This rearrangement joins TRBV6-4 to TRBJ1-1; D may be TRBD1 (5 bases). The CDR3 contains 14 residues. Per germline, CDR1 MRHNA and CDR2 SNTAGT. V dropped 7 bases and J dropped 4 bases, with 16 bases sitting between them. CDR3 amino acids: CASKWEGETTEAFF. CDR3 bases: TGTGCCAGCAAGTGGGAAGGGGAAACCACTGAAGCTTTCTTT.

The sample holds one count of this clone. CDR3 sequence reads: CASSGTGWDYGYTF. The CDR3 coding sequence is TGTGCCAGTAGCGGGACAGGTTGGGACTATGGCTACACCTTC. The V call is TRBV19, the J call TRBJ1-2; 8 nucleotides line up with TRBD1. J was trimmed by 3 bases and V by 6 bases; bases with no gene match: 6. This CDR3 region has 14 residues. The V gene's germline CDR1 is LNHDA and CDR2 SQIVND (reference sequence). The full variable domain, with the rest looked up from reference TRBV19 and TRBJ1-2, is DGGITQSPKYLFRKEGQNVTLSCEQNLNHDAMYWYRQDPGQGLRLIYYSQIVNDFQKGDIAEGYSVSREKKESFPLTVTSAQKNPTAFYLCASSGTGWDYGYTFGSGTRLTVV.

The V and J genes are TRBV5-1 and TRBJ2-2; D tentatively fits TRBD1 or TRBD2 (5 bases each). In germline, CDR1 is SGHRS, CDR2 YFSETQ. This CDR3 spans 15 amino acids. V gave up 7 bases and J gave up 4 bases, with 17 bases separating them. The CDR3 loop reads CASGVRGAGTGELFF. The CDR3 DNA is TGCGCCAGCGGCGTAAGAGGGGCCGGCACCGGGGAGCTGTTTTTT.

The CDR3 coding sequence is TGTGCCAGCAGCTTAGTGGCAGGGAAGATGAACACTGAAGCTTTCTTT. Its protein product is CASSLVAGKMNTEAFF. The chain couples TRBV13 to TRBJ1-1; TRBD1 is a possible D gene (5 bases). The CDR3 length is 16 residues. V dropped 1 base and J dropped 0 bases, with 12 bases sitting between them. Germline CDR1 reads PRHDT; CDR2 reads FYEKMQ (reference sequence). Together with reference TRBV13 and TRBJ1-1, the CDR3 gives the full variable domain: AAGVIQSPRHLIKEKRETATLKCYPIPRHDTVYWYQQGPGQDPQFLISFYEKMQSDKGSIPDRFSAQQFSDYHSELNMSSLELGDSALYFCASSLVAGKMNTEAFFGQGTRLTVV.

The chain recombines TRBV5-1 with TRBJ2-1; TRBD1 aligns across 10 bases. CDR1 SGHRS and CDR2 YFSETQ come from the germline V gene. V shed 0 bases and J 7 bases; nucleotides not matched to a gene: 22. This CDR3 is built from 21 residues. Here the CDR3 reads CASSLELWTGGFIGVGNEQFF. CDR3 in DNA: TGCGCCAGCAGCTTGGAGTTGTGGACAGGGGGTTTCATAGGTGTGGGGAATGAGCAGTTCTTC.

This clone came up a few times. V and J are TRBV2 and TRBJ2-1, with D maybe TRBD2 (6 bases). Germline assignment: CDR1 SNHLY and CDR2 FYNNEI. Trimming removed 8 bases at V and 5 bases at J, with 16 bases between. The CDR3 spans 14 residues. CDR3 nucleotides: TGTGCCAGCGTGGCGGGAAATTGGGACAATGAGCAGTTCTTC. Encoded protein: CASVAGNWDNEQFF.

The chain uses TRBV28 and TRBJ1-1; D possibly corresponds to TRBD1 (5 bases). The V gene's germline CDR1 is MDHEN and CDR2 SYDVKM. CDR3 size: 13 residues. Trimming took 7 bases from V and 1 from J, leaving 10 bases between them. CDR3 DNA: TGTGCCAGCACGATAAGGGGGAACACTGAAGCTTTCTTT. Its protein is CASTIRGNTEAFF.

The CDR3 DNA sequence: TGTGCCAGTAGGTCGCTAGACCTTAACACAGATACGCAGTATTTT. Encoded protein: CASRSLDLNTDTQYF. This rearrangement joins TRBV19 to TRBJ2-3; D is unclear. V was shortened by 6 bases and J by 2 bases, with 15 bases between the two germline ends. The CDR3 is 15 amino acids. Germline loops: CDR1 LNHDA, CDR2 SQIVND (reference sequence).

The V call is TRBV5-1, the J call TRBJ1-3; D unclear. Per germline, CDR1 SGHRS and CDR2 YFSETQ. V dropped 5 bases and J dropped 1 base, with 16 bases sitting between them. The CDR3 consists of 16 residues. The CDR3 DNA is TGCGCCAGCAGTCCTCAGGCCGTAGAATCTGGAAACACCATATATTTT. It translates to CASSPQAVESGNTIYF.

This sequence joins TRBV7-9 and TRBJ2-1; 10 bases match TRBD2. The germline CDR1 and CDR2 sequences are SEHNR and FQNEAQ (reference sequence). The CDR3 sequence is 15 residues long. J gave up 10 bases and V 5 bases, and 11 bases lay outside the gene matches. CDR3 DNA sequence: TGTGCCAGCAGCCTTATCCGACCAGCGGGGGGGGAGCAGTTCTTC. Amino acids: CASSLIRPAGGEQFF.

The chain couples TRBV28 to TRBJ1-1; 7 positions agree with TRBD1. Germline-derived CDR1 and CDR2 are MDHEN and SYDVKM. Trimming cost V 4 bases and J 12 bases; bases outside gene matches: 11. This CDR3 contains 13 residues. The CDR3 spells CASSSPGQHVSFF. The DNA of the CDR3 is TGTGCCAGCAGTTCCCCGGGACAGCATGTGTCTTTCTTT.

This clone was seen more than once but under ten times. The chain uses TRBV6-4 and TRBJ2-5; no clear D gene. This CDR3 is 11 amino acids long. Germline CDR1 is MRHNA and CDR2 is SNTAGT. V lost 2 bases, J lost 5 bases, and 3 bases lay in between. For the CDR3, the DNA is TGTGCCAGCAGTGACAGGGAGACCCAGTACTTC. Residues: CASSDRETQYF.

This clone was counted between two and nine times. The same CDR3 arises from other DNA sequences in this sample as well. The J gene is TRBJ1-5, the V gene TRBV19, with D hard to call. Per the germline V gene, CDR1 is LNHDA and CDR2 is SQIVND (reference sequence). The CDR3 consists of 13 residues. V was shortened by 7 bases and J by 3 bases, with 10 bases between the two germline ends. Here the CDR3 DNA reads TGTGCCAGTAAGGACCGCGACAATCAGCCCCAGCATTTT. This translates into CASKDRDNQPQHF.

Here the CDR3 reads CASSTTDGRPRQFF. CDR3 sequence (DNA): TGTGCCAGTAGTACTACGGACGGCCGCCCTCGCCAGTTCTTC. The chain links TRBV19 to TRBJ2-1; D gene uncertain. Germline V gene sequence: CDR1 LNHDA, CDR2 SQIVND (reference sequence). Trimming took 4 bases from V and 13 from J, leaving 20 bases between them. The CDR3 covers 14 residues.

Only a few counts were recorded for this clone. Other DNA sequences in the sample encode the same CDR3. This chain links TRBV5-1 with TRBJ1-2; TRBD1 matches at 7 bases. Germline V CDR1 and CDR2: SGHRS, YFSETQ. This CDR3 spans 13 amino acids. V was clipped by 5 bases and J by 2 bases; unmatched bases: 3. The DNA for the CDR3 is TGCGCCAGCAGTTCGACAGGGAACTATGGCTACACCTTC. This sequence encodes CASSSTGNYGYTF.